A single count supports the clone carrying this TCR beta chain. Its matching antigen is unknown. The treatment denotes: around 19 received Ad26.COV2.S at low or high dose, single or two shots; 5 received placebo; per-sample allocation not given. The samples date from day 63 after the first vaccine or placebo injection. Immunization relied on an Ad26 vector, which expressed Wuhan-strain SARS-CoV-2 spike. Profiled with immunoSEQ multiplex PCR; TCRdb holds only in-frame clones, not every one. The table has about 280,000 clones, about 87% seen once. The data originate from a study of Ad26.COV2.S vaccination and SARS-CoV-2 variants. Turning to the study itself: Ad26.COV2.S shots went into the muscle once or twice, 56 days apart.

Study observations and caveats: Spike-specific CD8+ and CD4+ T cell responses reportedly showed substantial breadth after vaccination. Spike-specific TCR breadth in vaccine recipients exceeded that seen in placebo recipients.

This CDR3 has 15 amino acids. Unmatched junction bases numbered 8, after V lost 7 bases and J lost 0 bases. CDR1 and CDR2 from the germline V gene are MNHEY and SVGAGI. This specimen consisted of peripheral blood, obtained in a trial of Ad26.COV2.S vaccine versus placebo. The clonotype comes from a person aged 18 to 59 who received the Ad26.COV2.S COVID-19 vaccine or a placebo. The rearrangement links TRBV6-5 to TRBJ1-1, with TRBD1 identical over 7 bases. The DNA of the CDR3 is TGTGCCAGCAACAGACAGGGATACATGAACACTGAAGCTTTCTTT. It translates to CASNRQGYMNTEAFF.